This is a list of T cell receptor beta chains from one sample in a study of cytomegalovirus exposure and HLA in healthy donors. Only in-frame clones appear in the TCRdb table, and some are missing; sequencing was by immunoSEQ multiplex PCR. Of 200,000 or so clones in the sample, 80% to 90% were seen once. Source material: PBMCs. These receptors all come from a man aged 25-40 years in good health and CMV-seronegative. The CDR3 runs from the conserved cysteine through the conserved F or W. The D gene is left open where the match is weak. Size is omitted from some rows. Given values are once, few, many or a class for expanded clones.

cdr3_nt	cdr3_aa	d_call	v_call	j_call	clone_size	cdr3_length
TGTGCCAGCAAGCCGGGACAGGGTGAAATAAAGTTTGAAGCTTTCTTT	CASKPGQGEIKFEAFF	TRBD1	TRBV6-6	TRBJ1-1	NA	16
TGTGCCAGCAGTCCGGACAGGGGGGTAACTGAAGCTTTCTTT	CASSPDRGVTEAFF	TRBD1	TRBV28	TRBJ1-1	NA	14
TGTGCCAGCAGTTACGGGGTTCTAAAGGGGAAAGACGAGCAGTACTTC	CASSYGVLKGKDEQYF	NA	TRBV6-6	TRBJ2-7	NA	16
TGTGCCAGCAGCCAAACTGGGAGGGGTACGCAGTATTTT	CASSQTGRGTQYF	TRBD2	TRBV2	TRBJ2-3	once	13
TGTGCCAGCAGTTTAACGACAGGGGTTGGCGAGCAGTACTTC	CASSLTTGVGEQYF	TRBD1	TRBV27	TRBJ2-7	once	14
TGTGCCAGCAACGGAGACCGGGACAGTTCGAGGACTGAAGCTTTCTTT	CASNGDRDSSRTEAFF	TRBD1	TRBV7-9	TRBJ1-1	NA	16
TGTGCCAGCAGTGATGCCGACAGGGTCGGTCGCACCGGGGAGCTGTTTTTT	CASSDADRVGRTGELFF	TRBD1	TRBV6-1	TRBJ2-2	NA	17
TGTGCCAGCAGTTCCCCCGGACAGGCTAACACTGAAGCTTTCTTT	CASSSPGQANTEAFF	TRBD1	TRBV28	TRBJ1-1	once	15
TGTGCCAGCAGCCAGAGGGACAGGAGGTACGAGCAGTACTTC	CASSQRDRRYEQYF	TRBD1	TRBV7-2	TRBJ2-7	once	14
TGTGCCAGCAGTTACGAACCTGCGGGGGGGCCCTACGAGCAGTACTTC	CASSYEPAGGPYEQYF	TRBD2	TRBV6-6	TRBJ2-7	NA	16
TGTGCCAGTAGTATCTATTTGGGTGACAGGAGCAATGAGCAGTTCTTC	CASSIYLGDRSNEQFF	NA	TRBV19	TRBJ2-1	NA	16
TGTGCCAGCAGTAGGGACAGGGAGGGCACTGAAGCTTTCTTT	CASSRDREGTEAFF	TRBD1	TRBV28	TRBJ1-1	NA	14
TGTGCCAGCTCACCCTCCCTTCATACGCAGTATTTT	CASSPSLHTQYF	NA	TRBV18	TRBJ2-3	NA	12
TGTGCCAGCAGGCTCCCTACTAGCGGGGGAAGGGATGAGCAGTTCTTC	CASRLPTSGGRDEQFF	TRBD2	TRBV11-2	TRBJ2-1	NA	16
TGTGCCAGCAGCTGGGGACAGAACTACGAGCAGTACTTC	CASSWGQNYEQYF	TRBD1	TRBV5-4	TRBJ2-7	NA	13
TGTGCCAGCAGCTTGGGTGCGGGGGCCTACGAGCAGTACTTC	CASSLGAGAYEQYF	TRBD2	TRBV5-6	TRBJ2-7	NA	14
TGTGCCAGCAGTCCGGGACTAGCGGGGGTCAATGAGCAGTTCTTC	CASSPGLAGVNEQFF	TRBD2	TRBV27	TRBJ2-1	NA	15
TGTGCCAGCAGTGGGCGGGGGCACTTTAATTCACCCCTCCACTTT	CASSGRGHFNSPLHF	NA	TRBV6-5	TRBJ1-6	NA	15
TGTGCCAGCAGCCTGGAGGGACAGAGTAATGAAAAACTGTTTTTT	CASSLEGQSNEKLFF	TRBD1	TRBV5-4	TRBJ1-4	NA	15
TGTGCCAGCAGTCCCCGGGGAGGTGAGCAGTACTTC	CASSPRGGEQYF	NA	TRBV27	TRBJ2-5	once	12
TGTGCCAGCAGCTCGAGCGGGACAGGGGGCGAGGATACGCAGTATTTT	CASSSSGTGGEDTQYF	TRBD1	TRBV13	TRBJ2-3	NA	16
TGTGCCAGCAGCGTAGATCAGCGGGGCCCCGTCGGGGAGCTGTTTTTT	CASSVDQRGPVGELFF	TRBD2	TRBV9	TRBJ2-2	NA	16
TGCGCCAGCAGCCACCGGGACAGCTATATGGGGGCCAACGTCCTGACTTTC	CASSHRDSYMGANVLTF	TRBD1	TRBV5-1	TRBJ2-6	NA	17
TGCGCCAGCAGCGAGTGGAGCGGGGGGATTTACGAGCAGTACTTC	CASSEWSGGIYEQYF	TRBD2	TRBV5-1	TRBJ2-7	NA	15
TGTGCCAGCAGCTTAGGATTAGCGGGGGTGAACTATGGCTACACCTTC	CASSLGLAGVNYGYTF	NA	TRBV11-2	TRBJ1-2	NA	16
TGCGCCAGCAGCCAAGTTCCAAACTCTGGAAACACCATATATTTT	CASSQVPNSGNTIYF	NA	TRBV4-1	TRBJ1-3	NA	15
TGTGCCAGCAGCACCGGGACAGGTAGCTCCTACGAGCAGTACTTT	CASSTGTGSSYEQYF	TRBD1	TRBV6-5	TRBJ2-7	NA	15
TGTGCCAGCAGCGAAATTTTACAGGGGTTGGACACCTTC	CASSEILQGLDTF	TRBD1	TRBV9	TRBJ1-2	few	13
TGTGCCAGCAGCTTAACTCTACAGGGTAGCCTGTTTTTT	CASSLTLQGSLFF	NA	TRBV7-3	TRBJ2-2	NA	13
TGTGCCAGCAGCTTCGGGGAAGGACGAGAAAAACTGTTTTTT	CASSFGEGREKLFF	NA	TRBV5-4	TRBJ1-4	NA	14
TGTGCCAGCATCTTGCGGGGACGCACAGATACGCAGTATTTT	CASILRGRTDTQYF	NA	TRBV27	TRBJ2-3	NA	14
TGCAGTGCCGCGGGGGCTTTCTTT	CSAAGAFF	NA	TRBV20-1	TRBJ1-1	NA	8
TGTGCCAGCAGCCTAGCGGGGGTGCGAGAGACCCAGTACTTC	CASSLAGVRETQYF	TRBD2	TRBV27	TRBJ2-5	NA	14
TGTGCCAGCAGCCAAGAAAGTCCCGGGGGAGGGAATTCACCCCTCCACTTT	CASSQESPGGGNSPLHF	NA	TRBV4-2	TRBJ1-6	NA	17
TGCGCCAGCAGCCAGGACCGGGGGAGCACTGAAGCTTTCTTT	CASSQDRGSTEAFF	NA	TRBV10-1	TRBJ1-1	NA	14
TGCGCCAGCAGTATACGGCTAGCGGGGGGGACCCAGTACTTC	CASSIRLAGGTQYF	TRBD2	TRBV5-1	TRBJ2-5	NA	14
TGTGCCAGCAGCTTTAGCGGGGGAGGAACAGATACGCAGTATTTT	CASSFSGGGTDTQYF	TRBD2	TRBV7-3	TRBJ2-3	medium-sized	15
TGTGCCAGCTGGACAGGGGGACACGAGCAGTACTTC	CASWTGGHEQYF	TRBD1	TRBV28	TRBJ2-7	NA	12
TGTGCCAGCAGCCGAACCGGGACTAGCGTGAGTGAGCAGTTCTTC	CASSRTGTSVSEQFF	TRBD2	TRBV7-2	TRBJ2-1	NA	15
TGTGCCAGCAGTTTGACAGAGTATAATTCACCCCTCCACTTT	CASSLTEYNSPLHF	NA	TRBV6-1	TRBJ1-6	NA	14
TGTGCCAGCAGTTTTCGCCAGGCACCTAAGATGAACACTGAAGCTTTCTTT	CASSFRQAPKMNTEAFF	NA	TRBV28	TRBJ1-1	NA	17
TGTGCCAGCAGCTTAGAGTCAGGTCGGAAGTACTTC	CASSLESGRKYF	NA	TRBV7-6	TRBJ2-7	NA	12
TGTGCCAGTAGTATCCGCGACAGGGGCAACACCATATATTTT	CASSIRDRGNTIYF	TRBD1	TRBV19	TRBJ1-3	NA	14
TGCGCCAGCAGCGTCTCTAGCGGGGGAACTGATACGCAGTATTTT	CASSVSSGGTDTQYF	TRBD2	TRBV4-1	TRBJ2-3	NA	15